This paragraph reports one TCR beta chain. This clone was seen a handful of times. The clone's antigen remains unknown. Base quality data are lacking; no much larger clone is found one base away. V and J lose 0 bases and 6 bases, and a span of 12 bases separates them. From its cysteine to its phenylalanine, the CDR3 spans 14 amino acids. This entry keeps only the CDR3 DNA: 42 bases, framed from base 1. Via the germline V gene, CDR1 is SGHRS and CDR2 YFSETQ. This record belongs to a study of vaccination effects on CD4 cells after COVID-19 (dated by TCRdb to between 2022 and 2023). Study-wide context: In the ViraFEST assay, PBMC were stimulated with viral peptide pools, and TCR sequencing was then used to find antigen-specific CD4+ T cell clonotypes based on their expansion. Participants received two doses of either the BNT162b2 or the mRNA-1273 mRNA SARS-CoV-2 vaccine. Over 1.5 million PBMC per well were cultured with about 10 ug/ml peptides in IMDM containing roughly 5% human AB serum, approximately 9.1 IU/ml IL-2 and gentamicin. In both COVID-19 convalescent patients and infection-naive vaccine recipients, the study compared SARS-CoV-2 spike-specific CD4+ TCR repertoires from before mRNA vaccination with those from after it. Altogether, 10 COVID-19 convalescent patients and several SARS-CoV-2-naive healthy vaccine recipients made up the full study. Cultures from other donors in the study were sequenced using the Oncomine TCR Beta short-read assay on an Illumina iSeq 100.

The paper's findings and limits, for the study overall: At late post-vaccination timepoints, both infection-induced and vaccine-induced clones showed marked clonal contraction, consistent with waning T cell responses. The study was limited by a small number of convalescent patients, and early post-infection timepoints were lacking. Among healthy vaccine recipients, nearly all vaccine-induced clones were SARS-CoV-2 mono-reactive, and just 1 of 255 was cross-reactive with common cold coronaviruses.

After about 10 days of culture, CD4+ T cells were isolated with the EasySep CD4+ T cell isolation kit. Healthy vaccine recipients had no prior SARS-CoV-2 infection, confirmed by negative nucleocapsid antibodies before and after vaccination. On days 3 and 7, half of the culture medium was replaced with fresh IL-2-containing medium. Unless otherwise noted, each peptide stimulation condition was cultured in triplicate wells. PBMC were separated from whole blood using Ficoll-Paque Plus gradient centrifugation and were then either cryopreserved at -140C or used fresh. The QIAamp micro DNA kit was used to extract genomic DNA from the cultured CD4+ T cells. Preparation of the library involved the immunoSEQ multiplex PCR assay. DNA from the cultured and isolated CD4+ T cells underwent TCR beta CDR3 sequencing. In the original analysis: The analysis removed non-productive TCR sequences, trimmed reads to the CDR3 region, and retained only CDR3s that were 7 or more amino acids long. The MANAFEST web app was used to pick out antigen-specific clonotypes by comparing their expansion in peptide wells with that in reference cultures. To be called positive, a clone needed expansion at FDR<0.05 compared with the reference and with all other wells, an odds ratio greater than 5, and a frequency greater than 0.1% in two replicate wells. Cross-reactive clonotypes were defined as significantly expanded in SARS-CoV-2 spike wells and in at least one common cold coronavirus spike condition. CDR3 similarity was assessed by Levenshtein distance using the stringdist R package, and unrooted trees were constructed with ape in R 3.6.1. TCRdb obtained this table from immuneACCESS and retained in-frame rearrangements with V and J assigned. These tables miss some clones; where compared with another copy, unresolved V genes account for less than half of the shortfall, and the remainder is unexplained. D and trimming come from the DNA, and the V and J calls and clone size come from that table. The sample table lists under 40,000 clones, 70% of them with a count of one. Jointly, the top ten make up approximately 3.9% of the sample.

This receptor chain uses TRBV5-1 and TRBJ1-2; confidence is insufficient to name the D gene. The specimen was CD4+ T cells from PBMCs cultured without peptide, collected before COVID-19 vaccination. The receptor's source is a human donor who received a COVID-19 vaccine. This receptor carries the CDR3 CASSLGGPGDGYTF. The sequenced DNA: TGCGCCAGCAGCTTGGGAGGGCCGGGCGATGGCTACACCTTC.